Presented here are 13 T cell receptor beta chains from one specimen sequenced in a study of cytomegalovirus exposure and HLA in healthy donors. PCR involved 60 Vbeta and 13 Jbeta primers. The data were produced by immunoSEQ multiplex PCR, yet TCRdb's version contains in-frame clones alone and is incomplete. The sample holds some 200,000 clones. What was sequenced was PBMCs. These TCRs come from a young man in good health and CMV-seronegative.

J is TRBJ2-1 and V is TRBV19; 9 bases fit TRBD2. Germline V lookup: CDR1 LNHDA, CDR2 SQIVND (reference sequence). V trimming: 7 bases; J trimming: 3 bases; junction bases outside the gene matches: 4. The CDR3 has 14 residues. The CDR3 DNA reads as TGTGCCAGTACCGGACTAGCGAACTACAATGAGCAGTTCTTC. It is translated as CASTGLANYNEQFF.

This chain joins TRBV9 and TRBJ2-5; 9 nucleotides line up with TRBD2. The end of the DNA fits TRBJ2-7 better, so the J call may be wrong. Germline loops: CDR1 SGDLS, CDR2 YYNGEE. The CDR3 extends over 15 amino acids. The DNA of the CDR3 is TGTGCCAGCAGCGAAAGAGGTAGCGGGAGTTACGAGCAGTACTTC. The encoded protein is CASSERGSGSYEQYF.

CDR3: CASRGAGTDTQYF. The CDR3 coding sequence is TGCGCCAGCAGGGGGGCAGGGACAGATACGCAGTATTTT. V gene TRBV5-1 combines with J gene TRBJ2-3; D might be TRBD1 (6 bases). This CDR3 has 13 residues. V was clipped by 5 bases and J by 3 bases, with 10 bases between them. Germline CDR1 reads SGHRS; CDR2 reads YFSETQ. Full variable domain (outside the CDR3, taken from reference TRBV5-1 and TRBJ2-3): KAGVTQTPRYLIKTRGQQVTLSCSPISGHRSVSWYQQTPGQGLQFLFEYFSETQRNKGNFPGRFSGRQFSNSRSEMNVSTLELGDSALYLCASRGAGTDTQYFGPGTRLTVL.

The chain couples TRBV7-8 to TRBJ2-2; 7 nucleotides align to TRBD2. Germline V CDR1 and CDR2: SGHVS, FQNEAQ. Trimming at V came to 2 bases and at J to 5 bases, leaving 11 bases not matched to a gene. This CDR3 region has 17 residues. The CDR3 nucleotides are TGTGCCAGCAGCTTAAGGTCGGCGACTAGCTTAACCGGGGAGCTGTTTTTT. Translation gives CASSLRSATSLTGELFF.

V usage is TRBV29-1 and J usage is TRBJ2-1, with 9 bases identical to TRBD1. Trimming took 5 bases from V and 3 from J; bases not matched to a gene: 8. CDR1 and CDR2 from the germline V gene are SQVTM and ANQGSEA. The CDR3 is 15 residues long. The CDR3: CSVTRTGEFYNEQFF. The CDR3 DNA reads TGCAGCGTTACCAGGACAGGGGAGTTCTACAATGAGCAGTTCTTC.

The chain has TRBV5-1 and TRBJ2-1; 14 bases are shared with TRBD2. CDR3 length: 15 residues. In germline, CDR1 is SGHRS, CDR2 YFSETQ. V trimming: 5 bases; J trimming: 6 bases; junction bases outside the gene matches: 4. The CDR3 reads CASRLGLAGGNEQFF. For the CDR3, the DNA is TGCGCCAGCAGACTAGGACTAGCGGGAGGCAATGAGCAGTTCTTC. Looking up the rest from reference TRBV5-1 and TRBJ2-1 gives the full variable domain: KAGVTQTPRYLIKTRGQQVTLSCSPISGHRSVSWYQQTPGQGLQFLFEYFSETQRNKGNFPGRFSGRQFSNSRSEMNVSTLELGDSALYLCASRLGLAGGNEQFFGPGTRLTVL.

The J gene is TRBJ2-1, the V gene TRBV29-1; the match to TRBD2 covers 9 bases. There are 16 residues in the CDR3. Looked up from germline, CDR1 is SQVTM and CDR2 is ANQGSEA. V shed 6 bases and J 5 bases; nucleotides not matched to a gene: 14. This CDR3 is CSVVLAGTRLHNEQFF. CDR3 bases: TGCAGCGTAGTCCTAGCGGGAACTCGGCTACACAATGAGCAGTTCTTC.

The chain is built from TRBV7-2 and TRBJ1-4; D perhaps matches TRBD1 (6 bases). CDR3 length: 16 residues. Germline V gene data show CDR1 as SGHTA and CDR2 as FQGNSA. The V end was cut by 5 bases, the J end by 8 bases, with 21 bases between. The DNA of the CDR3 is TGTGCCAGCAGCCCTGGGACAACGGGGCAACGCGAAAAACTGTTTTTT. It translates to CASSPGTTGQREKLFF. The full variable domain, completed using reference TRBV7-2 and TRBJ1-4, is GAGVSQSPSNKVTEKGKDVELRCDPISGHTALYWYRQSLGQGLEFLIYFQGNSAPDKSGLPSDRFSAERTGGSVSTLTIQRTQQEDSAVYLCASSPGTTGQREKLFFGSGTQLSVL.

This rearrangement joins TRBV10-2 to TRBJ1-1; D is unresolved. CDR3 length equals 13 residues. The V gene lost 7 bases and the J gene lost 5 bases, with 14 bases spanning the gap. CDR1 and CDR2 (germline): WSHSY, SAAADI. The DNA for the CDR3 is TGCGCCAGCATCCGGGGTGGCGGGACTGAAGCTTTCTTT. Amino acid sequence: CASIRGGGTEAFF.

The chain uses TRBV19 and TRBJ2-1, with 7 positions matching TRBD2. The germline V gene encodes CDR1 LNHDA and CDR2 SQIVND (reference sequence). V lost 5 bases to trimming and J lost 5 bases; unmatched junction nucleotides: 6. The CDR3 is made up of 14 amino acids. As DNA, the CDR3 is TGTGCCAGTAGTTATCCTAGCGGTAACAATGAGCAGTTCTTC. This encodes CASSYPSGNNEQFF. The full variable domain, its missing parts supplied by reference TRBV19 and TRBJ2-1, is DGGITQSPKYLFRKEGQNVTLSCEQNLNHDAMYWYRQDPGQGLRLIYYSQIVNDFQKGDIAEGYSVSREKKESFPLTVTSAQKNPTAFYLCASSYPSGNNEQFFGPGTRLTVL.

V gene TRBV10-3 combines with J gene TRBJ2-2; 10 bases are a match to TRBD1. The CDR3 runs to 14 residues. V was pared by 6 bases and J by 6 bases, with 4 bases of the junction left unmatched. Germline V gene sequence: CDR1 ENHRY, CDR2 SYGVKD. CDR3 sequence: CAIRGDRGSGELFF. The CDR3 DNA is TGTGCCATCAGAGGGGACAGGGGATCCGGGGAGCTGTTTTTT.

This chain joins TRBV18 and TRBJ2-5, with TRBD1 matching 9 bases. Per germline, CDR1 KGHSH and CDR2 LQKENI. This CDR3 has 16 residues. The junction had 10 bases not matched to a gene; V was cut back by 3 bases and J by 5 bases. CDR3 sequence reads: CASSPGYRGRDETQYF. As DNA, the CDR3 is TGTGCCAGCTCACCCGGGTACAGGGGGCGCGATGAGACCCAGTACTTC.

The V and J genes are TRBV7-9 and TRBJ2-2; 9 nucleotides line up with TRBD2. There are 16 residues in the CDR3. The ends lost 2 bases at V and 3 bases at J; junction bases unmatched: 4. Germline values: CDR1 SEHNR, CDR2 FQNEAQ (reference sequence). The CDR3 DNA follows: TGTGCCAGCAGCTTAAAGCGGGGGGCTCACACCGGGGAGCTGTTTTTT. Translation gives CASSLKRGAHTGELFF.